This entry lists 21 T cell receptor beta chains sequenced from one sample in a study of spatial heterogeneity in lung cancer. General observations from the study: It was found that expanded intratumoral alpha and beta TCR counts tracked tumor mutation counts.

These TCRs are of unknown antigen specificity. Sample time point: sample taken at primary tumor resection. TCRdb recomputed calls from the 5' RACE reads with MiXCR, one row per CDR3 protein. The sample contains thousands of distinct CDR3 sequences, roughly 9% of which appear only once. The sequences come from lung tumor tissue, collected at surgery. These TCRs come from a female donor with early-stage non-small cell lung cancer.

The J gene is TRBJ2-1, the V gene TRBV27; D perhaps matches TRBD2 (6 bases). Germline CDR1 is MNHEY and CDR2 is SMNVEV (reference sequence). The ends were cut back, 2 bases at V and 4 bases at J, with 12 bases in the middle. The CDR3 extends over 15 amino acids. The CDR3 sequence: CASSLPGEGYNEQFF. CDR3 bases: TGTGCCAGCAGTTTACCGGGGGAAGGGTACAATGAGCAGTTCTTC.

This chain uses TRBV5-1 with TRBJ1-4; D is undetermined. The V gene lost 4 bases and the J gene lost 5 bases, with 15 bases spanning the gap. The length of the CDR3 is 15 residues. Germline V gene lookup returns CDR1 SGHRS and CDR2 YFSETQ. CDR3 in DNA: TGCGCCAGCAGCCGACGTGAGGGATCCAATGAAAAACTGTTTTTT. Translated, it gives CASSRREGSNEKLFF.

The gene calls are TRBV20-1 and TRBJ2-5; D is unresolved. V gave up 0 bases and J gave up 0 bases, with 11 bases separating them. CDR3 length: 15 residues. Per germline, CDR1 DFQATT and CDR2 SNEGSKA (reference sequence). The CDR3 loop is CSARDRVVNQETQYF. CDR3 nucleotide sequence: TGCAGTGCTAGAGATCGGGTGGTCAACCAAGAGACCCAGTACTTC.

At least ten counts were recorded for this clonotype. The chain is built from TRBV3-1 and TRBJ1-2; D uncertain. V shed 1 base and J shed 5 bases, with 11 bases lying between them. The length of the CDR3 is 14 residues. Germline CDR1 and CDR2: LGHDT and YNNKEL (reference sequence). CDR3 bases: TGTGCCAGCAGCCAAGCCAGAGCGGGGTATGGCTACACCTTC. Translation: CASSQARAGYGYTF.

This clonotype was detected a few times. This sequence joins TRBV27 and TRBJ2-7; possibly TRBD1 or TRBD2 for D (5 bases each). The germline V gene encodes CDR1 MNHEY and CDR2 SMNVEV (reference sequence). The CDR3 is 14 amino acids. V was cut by 3 bases and J by 3 bases, with 12 bases left in between. The CDR3 loop reads CASSFGAGNYEQYF. CDR3 in DNA: TGTGCCAGCAGTTTTGGGGCGGGCAACTACGAGCAGTACTTC.

The V and J genes are TRBV5-1 and TRBJ2-7; TRBD2 matches at 10 bases. The length of the CDR3 is 13 residues. Germline CDR1 reads SGHRS; CDR2 reads YFSETQ. The V gene end was trimmed by 7 bases and the J gene end by 4 bases; junction bases not matched to a gene: 5. The CDR3 sequence: CASRGLADYEQYF. The CDR3 DNA reads as TGCGCCAGCCGCGGACTAGCGGATTACGAGCAGTACTTC.

This clonotype was seen ten or more times. The chain is built from TRBV20-1 and TRBJ2-3, with 7 bases fitting TRBD2. The CDR3 has 14 amino acids. V was pared by 3 bases and J by 4 bases, with 7 bases of the junction left unmatched. Germline-derived CDR1 and CDR2 are DFQATT and SNEGSKA (reference sequence). CDR3 amino acids: CSASYSGVSDTQYF. The CDR3 nucleotides are TGCAGTGCTAGTTACAGCGGGGTATCAGATACGCAGTATTTT.

This clonotype has more than one count but fewer than ten. As DNA, the CDR3 is TGCAGCGTGGGACGCCAGAATGAAAAACTGTTTTTT. Encoded protein: CSVGRQNEKLFF. The chain links TRBV29-1 to TRBJ1-4; possibly TRBD1 for D (5 bases). V was cut by 6 bases and J by 5 bases, with 10 bases left in between. Germline lookup yields CDR1 SQVTM and CDR2 ANQGSEA. The CDR3 has 12 residues.

By share, this clonotype ranks as medium-sized. V gene TRBV6-6 combines with J gene TRBJ2-7; the D gene is possibly TRBD2 (6 bases). The germline CDR1 and CDR2 sequences are MNHNY and SVGAGI (reference sequence). The CDR3 extends over 14 amino acids. The V and J ends lost 0 bases and 6 bases respectively, with 12 bases between them. CDR3: CASSYSGRQGEQYF. CDR3 nucleotide sequence: TGTGCCAGCAGTTACTCAGGGAGGCAGGGCGAGCAGTACTTC.

This clonotype was picked up a small number of times. The chain recombines TRBV11-2 with TRBJ2-5, with D possibly TRBD2 on 6 matching bases. Trimming removed 7 bases at V and 1 base at J, with 16 bases between. The germline CDR1 and CDR2 sequences are SGHAT and FQNNGV. The CDR3 consists of 15 residues. For the CDR3, the DNA is TGTGCCAGCACCCCTGGCGGGGAGCGCCAAGAGACCCAGTACTTC. This sequence encodes CASTPGGERQETQYF.

This clonotype ranks as medium-sized. The J gene is TRBJ1-6, the V gene TRBV7-9; TRBD1 might be the D (5 bases). Trimming removed 5 bases at V and 9 bases at J, with 8 bases between. This CDR3 is 12 amino acids long. Germline-derived CDR1 and CDR2 are SEHNR and FQNEAQ (reference sequence). The CDR3 DNA sequence: TGTGCCAGCAGCCCTCAGGGTTCACCCCTCCACTTT. Translation gives CASSPQGSPLHF.

This clonotype rates as medium-sized. The V gene is TRBV20-1, the J gene TRBJ2-7; 9 bases align to TRBD2. The CDR3 loop spans 15 amino acids. CDR1 and CDR2 (germline): DFQATT, SNEGSKA (reference sequence). The V segment lost 0 bases and the J segment 0 bases; nucleotides outside the gene matches: 3. The CDR3 coding sequence is TGCAGTGCTAGAGACCTAGCGGGGAGCTCCTACGAGCAGTACTTC. Its protein product is CSARDLAGSSYEQYF.

By share of the sample, this clonotype is medium-sized (0.01 to 0.1%). This chain links TRBV6-1 with TRBJ2-3, with D possibly matching TRBD2 (7 bases). From germline, CDR1 is MNHNS and CDR2 SASEGT. V lost 5 bases, J lost 7 bases, and 16 bases lay in between. The CDR3 extends over 14 amino acids. CDR3 amino acids: CASSNPGGAYTQYF. In DNA form, the CDR3 reads TGTGCCAGCAGTAACCCTGGGGGGGCGTATACGCAGTATTTT.

This clonotype was counted between two and nine times. The chain has TRBV19 and TRBJ1-5, with 9 bases that match TRBD1. The J segment lost 2 bases and the V segment lost 8 bases, leaving 7 bases of the junction unmatched. The CDR3 contains 15 residues. Germline V gives CDR1 LNHDA, CDR2 SQIVND (reference sequence). The CDR3 is CASGWRQGGNQPQHF. CDR3 nucleotides: TGTGCCAGTGGATGGCGACAGGGGGGCAATCAGCCCCAGCATTTT.

This clonotype was seen repeatedly, ten times or more. The chain employs TRBV28 and TRBJ2-7, with 10 bases that match TRBD1. Germline assignment: CDR1 MDHEN and CDR2 SYDVKM. J gave up 5 bases and V 4 bases, and 5 bases lay outside the gene matches. The CDR3 extends over 14 amino acids. CDR3 residues: CASSSGTGEDEQYF. The CDR3 DNA follows: TGTGCCAGCAGTTCCGGGACAGGGGAGGACGAGCAGTACTTC.

This clonotype was observed at least ten times. V usage is TRBV6-6 and J usage is TRBJ1-5; D is unclear. Germline-derived CDR1 and CDR2 are MNHNY and SVGAGI (reference sequence). Trimming shortened V by 2 bases and J by 9 bases, and 11 bases separated the two germline ends. This CDR3 region has 13 residues. CDR3 bases: TGTGCCAGCAGTTACGACACGACTGTGCCCCAGCATTTT. This gives the protein CASSYDTTVPQHF.

This clonotype showed up just a few times. The rearrangement joins TRBV7-2 to TRBJ2-5; the D is unclear. Germline CDR1 and CDR2: SGHTA and FQGNSA. The length of the CDR3 is 14 residues. Between the trimmed V and J ends, which lost 5 bases and 6 bases, there was a span of 16 bases. The CDR3 coding sequence is TGTGCCAGCAGCCCGGCCGGCCCCAAGAAGACCCAGTACTTC. Protein: CASSPAGPKKTQYF.

This clonotype came up a few times. The chain employs TRBV7-2 and TRBJ2-7; TRBD1 or TRBD2 may be the D gene (6 bases each). The germline V and J ends were trimmed by 5 bases and 0 bases, with 17 bases remaining between them. This CDR3 contains 16 residues. Germline loops: CDR1 SGHTA, CDR2 FQGNSA. This CDR3 is CASSPAGGVLSYEQYF. The CDR3, as DNA: TGTGCCAGCAGCCCAGCCGGGGGCGTCCTCTCCTACGAGCAGTACTTC.

This clonotype was detected ten times or more. The chain is built from TRBV6-6 and TRBJ1-4; a possible D gene is TRBD1 (6 bases). The V end lost 6 bases, the J end lost 0 bases, and 20 bases lay between the germline ends. The CDR3 has 18 amino acids. Per the germline V gene, CDR1 is MNHNY and CDR2 is SVGAGI (reference sequence). The CDR3 region is CASSKAYREKATNEKLFF. DNA of the CDR3: TGTGCCAGCAGCAAGGCATACAGGGAGAAAGCAACTAATGAAAAACTGTTTTTT.

This clonotype was seen a few times. The genes are TRBV14 and TRBJ2-3, with D maybe TRBD2 (6 bases). V lost 6 bases to trimming and J lost 1 base, with 20 bases between them. This CDR3 comprises 17 residues. The germline gives CDR1 SGHDN, CDR2 FVKESK. DNA of the CDR3: TGTGCCAGCAGTCGCCGACTTCTAGCGTTAGGCACAGATACGCAGTATTTT. Translating it yields CASSRRLLALGTDTQYF.

This clonotype turned up a few times. The CDR3 DNA follows: TGTGCCAGCACCCCTGAGGAGATCAATCAGCCCCAGCATTTT. Its protein product is CASTPEEINQPQHF. The J gene is TRBJ1-5, the V gene TRBV28; D gene unclear. CDR1 is MDHEN, CDR2 SYDVKM, per germline. Trimming removed 7 bases from V and 3 bases from J, with 13 bases in between. The CDR3 spans 14 residues.